The sequence of this T cell receptor (beta chain) was determined in a study of vaccination and CD4 T cells after COVID-19. Study-wide context: Cellular stimulation was performed using overlapping spike peptides derived from SARS-CoV-2, HCoV-NL63, HCoV-OC43 and HCoV-229E. Findings of the study overall: Relatively small numbers of convalescent patients were studied, with no early post-infection timepoints included.

The treatment here: roughly 10-day PBMC culture with coronavirus spike peptide pools or control peptides (ViraFEST assay). ViraFEST expanded antigen-specific T cells with peptide pools, then sequenced TCRs. After being plated at around 2 million per well, PBMCs were cultured with roughly 9.5 IU/ml IL-2 and 8.5 to 10 ug/ml peptide pools. CD4+ T cells that had been cultured provided DNA sequenced with the Oncomine TCR Beta short-read assay. MiXCR, run by TCRdb on the PCR reads, gives a single entry per CDR3 protein. Of some 14,000 distinct CDR3 sequences in the sample, around 30% are singletons; the top ten hold about an eighth. This clonotype was picked up a small number of times. The antigen is unknown. Trimming left V 6 bases short and J 3 bases short, with 15 bases between. The germline V gene has CDR1 DFQATT and CDR2 SNEGSKA (reference sequence). The CDR3 is made up of 13 amino acids.

This sequence originates from a human donor who had recovered from COVID-19. This chain uses TRBV20-1 with TRBJ2-7; D is possibly TRBD2 (6 bases). Material: CD4+ T cells from blood, cultured in vitro. CDR3 sequence (DNA): TGCAGTGCGACCGGGACTCGTAACTACGAGCAGTACTTC. Translating it yields CSATGTRNYEQYF.